This TCR beta chain originates from a study of cytomegalovirus exposure and HLA in healthy donors. Everyone who donated was a healthy bone marrow donor. Points from the study as a whole: There were several of the most significant clusters that appeared linked to common viral pathogens in a later analysis.

CDR3 length: 13 amino acids. The V end was cut by 3 bases, the J end by 2 bases, with 5 bases between. CDR1 is LNHDA and CDR2 is SQIVND in the germline V gene (reference sequence). This clone came up a few times. Antigen: not known. Other nucleotide sequences from this sample produce the same CDR3. Vbeta (60) and Jbeta (13) primers were used in the PCR. Generated by immunoSEQ multiplex PCR, the TCRdb table keeps only in-frame clones and is missing some. Among 84,000 or so clones, 76% were seen once, and the ten largest hold more than 1.3%. Sample: PBMCs. The chain links TRBV19 to TRBJ1-5; D remains ambiguous. The sequence was collected from a male donor in good health and CMV-seronegative. CDR3 sequence (DNA): TGTGCCAGTAGTATCTCAGGCAATCAGCCCCAGCATTTT. Translation gives CASSISGNQPQHF. The whole variable domain, remainder taken from reference TRBV19 and TRBJ1-5, is DGGITQSPKYLFRKEGQNVTLSCEQNLNHDAMYWYRQDPGQGLRLIYYSQIVNDFQKGDIAEGYSVSREKKESFPLTVTSAQKNPTAFYLCASSISGNQPQHFGDGTRLSIL.